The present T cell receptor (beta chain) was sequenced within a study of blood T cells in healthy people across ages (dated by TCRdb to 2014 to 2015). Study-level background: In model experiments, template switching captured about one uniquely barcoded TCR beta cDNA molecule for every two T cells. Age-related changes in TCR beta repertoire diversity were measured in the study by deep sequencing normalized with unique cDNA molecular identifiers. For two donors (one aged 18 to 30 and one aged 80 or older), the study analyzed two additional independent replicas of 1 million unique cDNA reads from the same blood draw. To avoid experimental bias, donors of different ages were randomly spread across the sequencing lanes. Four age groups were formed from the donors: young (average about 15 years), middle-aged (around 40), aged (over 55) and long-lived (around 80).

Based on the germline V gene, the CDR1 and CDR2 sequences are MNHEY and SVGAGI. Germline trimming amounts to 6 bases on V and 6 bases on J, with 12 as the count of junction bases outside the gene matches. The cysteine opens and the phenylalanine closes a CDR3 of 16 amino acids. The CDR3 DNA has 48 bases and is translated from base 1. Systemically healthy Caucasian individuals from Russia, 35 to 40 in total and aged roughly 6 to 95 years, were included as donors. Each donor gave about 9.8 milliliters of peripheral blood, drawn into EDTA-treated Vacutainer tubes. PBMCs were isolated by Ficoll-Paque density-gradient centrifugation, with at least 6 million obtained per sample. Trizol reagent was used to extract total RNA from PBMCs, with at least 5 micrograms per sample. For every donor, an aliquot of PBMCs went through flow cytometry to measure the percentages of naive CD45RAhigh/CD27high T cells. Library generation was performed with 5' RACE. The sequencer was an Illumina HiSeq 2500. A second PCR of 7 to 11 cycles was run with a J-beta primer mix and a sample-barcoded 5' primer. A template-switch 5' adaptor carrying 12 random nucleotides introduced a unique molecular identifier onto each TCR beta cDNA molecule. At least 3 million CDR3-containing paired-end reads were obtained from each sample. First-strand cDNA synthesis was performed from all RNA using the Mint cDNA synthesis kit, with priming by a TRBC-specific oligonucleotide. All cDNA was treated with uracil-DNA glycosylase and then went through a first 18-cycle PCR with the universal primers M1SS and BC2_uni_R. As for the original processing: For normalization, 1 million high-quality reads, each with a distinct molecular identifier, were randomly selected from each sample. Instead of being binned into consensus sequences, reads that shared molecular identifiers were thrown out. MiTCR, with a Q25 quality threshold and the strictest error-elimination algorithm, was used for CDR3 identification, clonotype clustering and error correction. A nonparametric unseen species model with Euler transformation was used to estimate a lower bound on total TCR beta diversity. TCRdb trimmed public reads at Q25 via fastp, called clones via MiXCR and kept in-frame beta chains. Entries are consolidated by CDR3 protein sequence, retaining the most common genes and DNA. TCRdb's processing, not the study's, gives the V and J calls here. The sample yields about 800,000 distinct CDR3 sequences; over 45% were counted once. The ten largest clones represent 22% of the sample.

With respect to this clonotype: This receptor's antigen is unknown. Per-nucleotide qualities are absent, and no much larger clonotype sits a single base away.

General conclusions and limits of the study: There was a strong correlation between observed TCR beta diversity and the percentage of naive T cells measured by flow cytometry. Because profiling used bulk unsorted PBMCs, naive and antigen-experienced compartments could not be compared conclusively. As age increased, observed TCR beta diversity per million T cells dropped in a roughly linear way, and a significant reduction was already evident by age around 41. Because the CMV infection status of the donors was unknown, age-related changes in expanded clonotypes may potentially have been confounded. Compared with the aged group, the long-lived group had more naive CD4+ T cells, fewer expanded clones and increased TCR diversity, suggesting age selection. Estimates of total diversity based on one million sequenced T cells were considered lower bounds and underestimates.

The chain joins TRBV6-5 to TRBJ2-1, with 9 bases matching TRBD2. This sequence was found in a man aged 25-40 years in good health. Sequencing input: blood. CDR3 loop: CASSPGFAGGPNEQFF. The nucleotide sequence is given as TGTGCCAGCAGCCCCGGTTTCGCGGGAGGGCCCAATGAGCAGTTCTTC.